The T cell receptor beta chain described here comes from a study of T cell repertoires in cytomegalovirus infection. Study-wide context: A matching HLA type, together with CMV infection, was signaled by public TCR beta signatures.

MiXCR, run by TCRdb on the reads, gives a single entry per CDR3 protein. The data show roughly 990,000 distinct CDR3 sequences, about 33% seen once. Study-wide points: The study found HLA-C-restricted CMV-specific TCR beta clonotypes dominating the ex vivo response.

In its sample, this clonotype was seen many times. Its specificity is not known. This CDR3 contains 15 residues. In germline, CDR1 is SGHVS, CDR2 FNYEAQ. V shed 0 bases and J 9 bases; nucleotides not matched to a gene: 6. The sample was cultured CD8+ T cells from PBMCs, taken from culture after CMV antigen stimulation. The V and J genes are TRBV7-6 and TRBJ2-2, with TRBD1 matching 8 bases. This clonotype was sampled from a human donor in good health (CMV status not recorded). Some clones in this sample may be carry-over from other donors' samples. CDR3 nucleotide sequence: TGTGCCAGCAGCTTAGCGCGACAGGGGTACCGGGAGCTGTTTTTT. Amino acids: CASSLARQGYRELFF.